These T cell receptor beta chains were read from a single sample in a study of early T cells in non-severe SARS-CoV-2 infection. One entry per CDR3 protein, called by TCRdb with MiXCR from the 5' RACE reads. The table has about 62,000 distinct CDR3 sequences, roughly a tenth seen once; the top ten hold about 1.3%. Source material: whole blood. The origin of the receptors is an adult who was a healthcare worker with PCR-confirmed SARS-CoV-2 infection or an uninfected control (not recorded which). The CDR3 runs from the conserved cysteine through the conserved F or W. The D gene is left open where the match is weak. Only some rows state a clone size, as once, few, many or a class for expanded clones.

j_gene: TRBJ2-1
v_gene: TRBV14
d_gene: -
abundance: few
CDR3aa: CASSQDWGNWGNEQFF
CDR3nt: TGTGCCAGCAGCCAAGATTGGGGGAATTGGGGCAATGAGCAGTTCTTC

j_gene: TRBJ1-1
v_gene: TRBV5-1
d_gene: -
abundance: many
CDR3aa: CASSLGGGDTEAFF
CDR3nt: TGCGCCAGCAGCTTGGGTGGAGGGGACACTGAAGCTTTCTTT

j_gene: TRBJ1-1
v_gene: TRBV30
d_gene: -
abundance: many
CDR3aa: CAWSVSVAGNTEAFF
CDR3nt: TGTGCCTGGAGTGTAAGCGTCGCAGGGAACACTGAAGCTTTCTTT

j_gene: TRBJ2-1
v_gene: TRBV20-1
d_gene: TRBD1
abundance: few
CDR3aa: CSAEDRPYNEQFF
CDR3nt: TGCAGTGCCGAGGACAGGCCCTACAATGAGCAGTTCTTC

j_gene: TRBJ1-5
v_gene: TRBV19
d_gene: TRBD1
abundance: -
CDR3aa: CASSPRDRGTHQPQHF
CDR3nt: TGTGCCAGTAGTCCCCGGGACAGGGGAACTCATCAGCCCCAGCATTTT

j_gene: TRBJ2-5
v_gene: TRBV29-1
d_gene: -
abundance: few
CDR3aa: CSVEAQAQETQYF
CDR3nt: TGCAGCGTTGAAGCTCAGGCTCAAGAGACCCAGTACTTC

j_gene: TRBJ2-1
v_gene: TRBV9
d_gene: TRBD2
abundance: -
CDR3aa: CASSVGASGGLPNEQFF
CDR3nt: TGTGCCAGCAGCGTAGGGGCTAGCGGGGGCCTTCCGAATGAGCAGTTCTTC

j_gene: TRBJ2-5
v_gene: TRBV6-1
d_gene: TRBD1
abundance: -
CDR3aa: CASSETGGWETQYF
CDR3nt: TGTGCCAGCAGTGAGACAGGGGGCTGGGAGACCCAGTACTTC

j_gene: TRBJ2-2
v_gene: TRBV19
d_gene: TRBD1
abundance: few
CDR3aa: CASSTGTGGIGELFF
CDR3nt: TGTGCCAGTAGTACGGGGACAGGGGGGATCGGGGAGCTGTTTTTT

j_gene: TRBJ2-1
v_gene: TRBV21-1
d_gene: -
abundance: -
CDR3aa: CAGVFVGQGSNEQFF
CDR3nt: -

j_gene: TRBJ2-1
v_gene: TRBV3-1
d_gene: -
abundance: few
CDR3aa: CASSLGGAVSNEQFF
CDR3nt: TGTGCCAGCAGCCTAGGAGGGGCCGTATCCAATGAGCAGTTCTTC

j_gene: TRBJ2-3
v_gene: TRBV6-6
d_gene: -
abundance: many
CDR3aa: CASSLGTRLSTDTQYF
CDR3nt: TGTGCCAGCAGTCTTGGGACAAGACTTAGCACAGATACGCAGTATTTT

j_gene: TRBJ1-2
v_gene: TRBV7-9
d_gene: -
abundance: few
CDR3aa: CASSPPRSDYGYTF
CDR3nt: TGTGCCAGCAGCCCCCCCAGGAGTGACTATGGCTACACCTTC

j_gene: TRBJ1-4
v_gene: TRBV6-6
d_gene: -
abundance: few
CDR3aa: CASSLRDVTNEKLFF
CDR3nt: TGTGCCAGCAGTTTGCGGGACGTAACTAATGAAAAACTGTTTTTT

j_gene: TRBJ2-5
v_gene: TRBV5-1
d_gene: TRBD2
abundance: few
CDR3aa: CASSLLAGAQETQYF
CDR3nt: TGCGCCAGCAGCTTACTAGCGGGGGCCCAAGAGACCCAGTACTTC

j_gene: TRBJ2-2
v_gene: TRBV19
d_gene: -
abundance: -
CDR3aa: CASTIQGSAGELFF
CDR3nt: TGTGCCAGTACCATACAGGGCTCCGCCGGGGAGCTGTTTTTT

j_gene: TRBJ2-1
v_gene: TRBV24-1
d_gene: -
abundance: -
CDR3aa: CATGTLSLGDNEQFF
CDR3nt: TGTGCCACCGGCACACTTTCTTTAGGGGACAATGAGCAGTTCTTC

j_gene: TRBJ1-2
v_gene: TRBV28
d_gene: TRBD1
abundance: few
CDR3aa: CASSSAGTVNYGYTF
CDR3nt: TGTGCCAGCAGTTCTGCCGGGACAGTTAACTATGGCTACACCTTC

j_gene: TRBJ2-1
v_gene: TRBV20-1
d_gene: -
abundance: few
CDR3aa: CSARGRRTLSSYNEQFF
CDR3nt: TGCAGTGCTAGGGGGAGGCGGACCTTAAGCTCCTACAATGAGCAGTTCTTC

j_gene: TRBJ2-5
v_gene: TRBV4-1
d_gene: TRBD1
abundance: few
CDR3aa: CASSQTGQQETQYF
CDR3nt: TGCGCCAGCAGCCAAACGGGACAGCAAGAGACCCAGTACTTC

j_gene: TRBJ2-3
v_gene: TRBV6-1
d_gene: -
abundance: many
CDR3aa: CASSPTLDTQYF
CDR3nt: TGTGCCAGCAGTCCCACGTTGGATACGCAGTATTTT

j_gene: TRBJ1-1
v_gene: TRBV12-3/TRBV12-4
d_gene: -
abundance: many
CDR3aa: CASSSGPGENTEAFF
CDR3nt: TGTGCCAGCAGTTCGGGACCAGGCGAGAACACTGAAGCTTTCTTT

j_gene: TRBJ1-2
v_gene: TRBV12-3/TRBV12-4
d_gene: TRBD1
abundance: few
CDR3aa: CASSLDQGARGYTF
CDR3nt: TGTGCCAGCAGTTTAGACCAGGGGGCTCGTGGCTACACCTTC

j_gene: TRBJ2-3
v_gene: TRBV3-1
d_gene: TRBD2
abundance: once
CDR3aa: CASSQLWASGGLTDTQYF
CDR3nt: TGTGCCAGCAGCCAACTATGGGCTAGCGGGGGACTCACAGATACGCAGTATTTT